The TCR beta chain described here comes from a study of cytomegalovirus exposure and HLA in healthy donors. This CDR3 region has 13 residues. Germline V CDR1 and CDR2: SGHDN, FVKESK. Trimming took off 4 bases at V and 3 bases at J, with 9 bases between the two ends. Use of 60 Vbeta and 13 Jbeta primers characterized the PCR. Using immunoSEQ multiplex PCR, the repertoire was profiled, and TCRdb retains in-frame clones only, with some absent. The sample holds roughly 140,000 clones, around 80% seen once. A single count supports this clone. The chain links TRBV14 to TRBJ2-5, with unresolved D. The sample consisted of PBMCs. The receptor was derived from a man aged 25 to 40 in good health and CMV-seronegative. This CDR3 is CASSRKFEETQYF. DNA for the CDR3: TGTGCCAGCAGCCGTAAATTCGAAGAGACCCAGTACTTC.